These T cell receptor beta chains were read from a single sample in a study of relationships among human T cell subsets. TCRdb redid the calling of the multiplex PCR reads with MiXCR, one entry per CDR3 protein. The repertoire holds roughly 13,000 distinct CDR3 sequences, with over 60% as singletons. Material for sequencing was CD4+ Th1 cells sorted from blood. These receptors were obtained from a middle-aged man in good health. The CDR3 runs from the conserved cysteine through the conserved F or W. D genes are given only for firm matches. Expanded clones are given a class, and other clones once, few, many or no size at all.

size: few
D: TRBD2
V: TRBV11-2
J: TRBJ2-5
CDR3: CASSLGSGAIGETQYF
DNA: TGTGCCAGCAGCTTAGGTAGCGGGGCGATCGGAGAGACCCAGTACTTC

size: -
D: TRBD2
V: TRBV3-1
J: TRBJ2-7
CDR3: CASSPPTGLAGYEQYF
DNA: TGTGCCAGCAGCCCACCCACCGGACTAGCGGGCTACGAGCAGTACTTC

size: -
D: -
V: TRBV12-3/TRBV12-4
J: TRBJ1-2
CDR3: CASSSPRIRNYGYTF
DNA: TGTGCCAGCAGTTCCCCACGGATACGAAACTATGGCTACACCTTC

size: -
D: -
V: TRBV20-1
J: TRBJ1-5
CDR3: CSALSRGGDNQPQHF
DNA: TGCAGTGCTCTAAGTAGAGGGGGAGACAATCAGCCCCAGCATTTT

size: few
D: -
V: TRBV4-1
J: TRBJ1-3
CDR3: CASSQSPGNTIYF
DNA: TGCGCCAGCAGCCAATCCCCTGGAAACACCATATATTTT

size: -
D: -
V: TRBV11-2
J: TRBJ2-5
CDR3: CASRSPGLSQETQYF
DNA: TGTGCCAGCAGGTCGCCGGGACTCTCCCAAGAGACCCAGTACTTC

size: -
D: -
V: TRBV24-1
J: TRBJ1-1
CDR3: CATSDLSGTVNTEAFF
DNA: TGTGCCACCAGTGATTTATCAGGGACGGTGAACACTGAAGCTTTCTTT

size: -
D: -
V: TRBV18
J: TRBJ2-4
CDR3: CASSPEGGKNIQYF
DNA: TGTGCCAGCTCACCAGAAGGGGGAAAAAACATTCAGTACTTC

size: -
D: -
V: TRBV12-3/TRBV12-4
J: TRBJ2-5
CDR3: CASSARNQETQYF
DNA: TGTGCCAGCAGTGCCCGAAACCAAGAGACCCAGTACTTC

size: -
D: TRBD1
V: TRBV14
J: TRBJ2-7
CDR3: CASSQGRQGYFEQYF
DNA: TGTGCCAGCAGCCAAGGGAGACAGGGATATTTCGAGCAGTACTTC

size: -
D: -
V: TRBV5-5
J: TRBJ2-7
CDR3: CASSLVGRSYEQYF
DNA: TGTGCCAGCAGCTTGGTAGGGCGCTCCTACGAGCAGTACTTC

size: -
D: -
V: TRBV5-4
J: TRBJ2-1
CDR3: CASSLVGIAGEQFF
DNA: TGCGCCAGCAGCTTGGTGGGGATTGCTGGGGAGCAGTTCTTC

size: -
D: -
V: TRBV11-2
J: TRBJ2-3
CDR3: CASSPAVTDTQYF
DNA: TGTGCCAGCAGTCCAGCCGTCACAGATACGCAGTATTTT

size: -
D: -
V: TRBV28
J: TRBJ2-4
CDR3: CASSLAGAKNIQYF
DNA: TGTGCCAGCAGTTTAGCGGGGGCCAAAAACATTCAGTACTTC

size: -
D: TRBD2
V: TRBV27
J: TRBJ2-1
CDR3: CAARGVSYNEQFF
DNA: TGTGCCGCGCGGGGGGTCTCCTACAATGAGCAGTTCTTC

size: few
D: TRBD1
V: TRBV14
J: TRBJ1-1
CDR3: CASSQAGTGYFMNTEAFF
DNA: TGTGCCAGCAGCCAAGCCGGGACAGGCTATTTCATGAACACTGAAGCTTTCTTT

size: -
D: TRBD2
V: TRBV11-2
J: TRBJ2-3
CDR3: CASSRGTSGSDTQYF
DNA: TGTGCCAGCAGCAGAGGGACTAGCGGATCAGATACGCAGTATTTT

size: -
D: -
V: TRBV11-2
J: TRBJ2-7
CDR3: CASSPLREQYF
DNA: TGTGCCAGCAGCCCCCTTAGAGAGCAGTACTTC

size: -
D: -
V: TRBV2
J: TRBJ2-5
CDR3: CASRRSGAQETQYF
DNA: TGTGCCAGCCGGCGATCAGGCGCCCAAGAGACCCAGTACTTC

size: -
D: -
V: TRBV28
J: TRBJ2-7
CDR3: CASSLTYEQYF
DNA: TGTGCCAGCAGTCTCACCTACGAGCAGTACTTC

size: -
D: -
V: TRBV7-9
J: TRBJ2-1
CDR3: CASSYSTGINEQFF
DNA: TGTGCCAGCAGCTATAGCACAGGGATCAATGAGCAGTTCTTC

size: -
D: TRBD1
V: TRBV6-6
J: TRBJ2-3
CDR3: CASSLQGAPNTQYF
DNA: TGTGCCAGCAGTCTACAGGGGGCGCCGAATACGCAGTATTTT

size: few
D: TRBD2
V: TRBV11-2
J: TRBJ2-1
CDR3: CASTPAGAYNEQFF
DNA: TGTGCCAGCACCCCAGCGGGGGCTTACAATGAGCAGTTCTTC

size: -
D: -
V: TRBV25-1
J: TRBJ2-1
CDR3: CASSEWETREQFF
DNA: TGTGCCAGCAGTGAATGGGAGACCCGTGAGCAGTTCTTC

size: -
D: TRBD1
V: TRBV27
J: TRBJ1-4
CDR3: CASSLPGTGNEKLFF
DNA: TGTGCCAGCAGTTTACCCGGGACAGGGAATGAAAAACTGTTTTTT

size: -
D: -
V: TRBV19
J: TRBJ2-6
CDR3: CASSATATPGANVLTF
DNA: TGTGCCAGTAGTGCGACAGCTACCCCTGGGGCCAACGTCCTGACTTTC

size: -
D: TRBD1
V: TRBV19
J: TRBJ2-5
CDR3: CASSMGQGIQETQYF
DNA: TGTGCCAGTAGTATGGGACAGGGTATTCAAGAGACCCAGTACTTC

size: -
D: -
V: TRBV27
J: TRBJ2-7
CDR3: CASSSDPYYEQYF
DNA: TGTGCCAGCAGTTCGGACCCCTACTACGAGCAGTACTTC

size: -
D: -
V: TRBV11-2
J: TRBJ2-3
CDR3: CASSLHSWATDTQYF
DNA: TGTGCCAGCAGCTTACATAGTTGGGCCACAGATACGCAGTATTTT

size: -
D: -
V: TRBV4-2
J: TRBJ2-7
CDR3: CASSQGADNYEQYF
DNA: TGTGCCAGCAGCCAAGGGGCCGATAACTACGAGCAGTACTTC

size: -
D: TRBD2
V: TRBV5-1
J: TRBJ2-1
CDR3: CASSATSGSYNEQFF
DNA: TGCGCCAGCAGCGCGACTAGCGGGAGTTACAATGAGCAGTTCTTC

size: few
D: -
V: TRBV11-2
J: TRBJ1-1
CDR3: CASSEQENTEAFF
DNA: TGTGCCAGCAGCGAGCAAGAGAACACTGAAGCTTTCTTT

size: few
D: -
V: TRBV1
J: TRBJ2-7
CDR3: CTSSQQKTGFYEQYF
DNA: TGCACCAGCAGCCAACAGAAGACAGGATTTTACGAGCAGTACTTC

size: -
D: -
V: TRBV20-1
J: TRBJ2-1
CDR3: CSARDPRRANEQFF
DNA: TGCAGTGCTAGAGATCCCCGTAGGGCCAATGAGCAGTTCTTC

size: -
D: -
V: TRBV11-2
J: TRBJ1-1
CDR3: CASSLRTREAFF
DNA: TGTGCCAGCAGCTTAAGAACGCGTGAAGCTTTCTTT

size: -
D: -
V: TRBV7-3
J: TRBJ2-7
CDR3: CASSLRGDSYEQYF
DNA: TGTGCCAGCAGCTTAAGGGGGGACAGCTACGAGCAGTACTTC